This TCR beta chain was observed in a study of blood T cell repertoires in COVID-19. Study summary: The analysed material was cDNA or gDNA that came from T cells, B-cell-depleted T cells, or PBMCs.

Repertoires were generated with immunoSEQ multiplex PCR, while TCRdb's copy carries only in-frame clones and drops some. In the table there are some 250,000 clones, approximately 91% of which are singletons. CDR1 SGHNT and CDR2 YYREEE come from the germline V gene (reference sequence). V shed 2 bases, J shed 7 bases, and the junction held 12 bases outside the gene matches. This CDR3 comprises 17 residues. This clone was seen once. The source material was peripheral blood. This TCR came from a human donor in a cohort sampled during active COVID-19. The chain couples TRBV5-4 to TRBJ1-6; TRBD1 agrees at 7 bases. CDR3: CASSFLQGRGVNSPLHF. CDR3 sequence (DNA): TGTGCCAGCAGCTTCCTACAGGGGAGAGGGGTAAATTCACCCCTCCACTTT.